This T cell receptor (beta chain) was identified in a study of CD8 T cells in Susac syndrome (dated by TCRdb to between 2018 and 2021). Some background on the complete study: Of the Susac syndrome patients who were sequenced, six had clinically active disease and roughly 8 were in clinical remission. At the time of blood withdrawal, Susac syndrome patients were either therapy-naive, taking corticosteroids (with some also receiving IVIg), or on IVIg alone. Repertoire sequencing was used to test whether CD8+ T cell activation and differentiation in Susac syndrome was antigen driven.

RNA was extracted using the RNeasy kit, and about 0.5 to 1 ug of the RNA was reverse transcribed with random hexamers. The immunoSEQ multiplex PCR assay, covering 54 Vbeta and 13 Jbeta segments, was used to amplify TCR beta CDR3 regions. Bias from PCR amplification was corrected by using a synthetic template baseline for primer optimization and for computational correction. In the source study's methods: Reads were annotated to V, D and J genes per IMGT and analyzed with immunoSEQ Analyzer, keeping only productive sequences. To calculate clonality, Shannon entropy was normalized by log2 of the number of productive unique sequences and then subtracted from one. For each patient and control, public and private clones were evaluated among the 100 most prevalent clones. Susac-specific clones were defined as absent from healthy and MS cohorts, 1052 published viral clones and other ImmuneACCESS disease sequences. TCRdb redid the processing of the public reads, applying fastp at Q25 and MiXCR, and retained in-frame beta chains. Each CDR3 protein appears once, grouped with its most common genes and DNA. The V and J calls were determined by TCRdb, not by the authors. This sample gives about 94,000 distinct CDR3 sequences in total; about 94% of them show up just once. The ten largest clones capture about 0.3% of the sample.

Peripheral blood CD8+ and CD4+ T cells from healthy donors, Susac syndrome patients and multiple sclerosis patients were profiled by high-throughput TCR beta sequencing. The Susac syndrome patients fulfilled recently defined diagnostic criteria for definite or probable disease. Bulk CD8+ and CD4+ T cells were purified by magnetic negative isolation, while CD8+ TEMRA cells were enriched using FACS. Blood was collected in EDTA tubes and processed within 24 hours, with PBMCs isolated through density gradient centrifugation. PBMCs intended for TCR sequencing were cryopreserved in liquid nitrogen and thawed later in a water bath at 37 degrees C. A purity of at least 90% was achieved for sorted or isolated CD4+, CD8+ and CD8+ TEMRA cells. The CDR3 measures 15 amino acids from cysteine to phenylalanine. Just the 45-base CDR3 DNA is kept, in frame starting at base 1. The junction shows trimming of 7 bases on V and 4 bases on J, plus 19 bases between the germline ends. CDR1 and CDR2, looked up from the germline V gene, are LGHNA and YNFKEQ.

The research as a whole found: The study acknowledged that relatively few individuals were included in the TCR sequencing and HLA analysis. No clonal expansion was detected in the CD4+ T cell repertoire of Susac syndrome patients.

About this clonotype: Its antigen is unknown. Base qualities are not recorded, but no much larger clone differs from it by a single base.

The receptor was isolated from a human donor with Susac syndrome. The rearrangement combines TRBV4-2 with TRBJ1-2, with TRBD1 tentatively as D gene (6 bases match). Sequencing was done on a sample of CD4+ T cells from PBMCs. The DNA sequence is TGTGCCAGCACCCCCGAAGGGGGTCAACTCTATGGCTACACCTTC. This translates into CASTPEGGQLYGYTF.